Below, 22 T cell receptor beta chains from the same sample are listed, as sequenced in a study of blood T cell repertoires in COVID-19 (TCRdb year 2020). Library construction relied on the immunoSEQ multiplex PCR assay. Not all clones reach the TCRdb copy of this immuneACCESS table, which keeps in-frame sequences only. Checked studies attribute under half of the gap to unresolved V genes and leave the rest unexplained. This sample lists approximately 260,000 clones; approximately 91% were detected once. The leading ten clones occupy approximately 2.1% of the sample. Source material: peripheral blood. These receptors were taken from a woman between 40 and 55 years old who had recovered from COVID-19.

This clone has just one count. V usage is TRBV6-5 and J usage is TRBJ1-6; 7 bases are a match to TRBD1. The trim removed 6 bases at V and 8 bases at J, leaving 7 bases unmatched. The CDR3 is made up of 14 amino acids. CDR1 and CDR2 (germline): MNHEY, SVGAGI. CDR3 sequence: CASSPGGRDSPLHF. In DNA form, the CDR3 reads TGTGCCAGCAGCCCAGGGGGAAGGGATTCACCCCTCCACTTT.

V gene TRBV6-5 combines with J gene TRBJ1-5; 7 bases match TRBD1. Germline lookup yields CDR1 MNHEY and CDR2 SVGAGI. V was clipped by 0 bases and J by 4 bases; unmatched bases: 0. CDR3 size: 14 residues. The CDR3 DNA follows: TGTGCCAGCAGTTACTCACAGGGGAATCAGCCCCAGCATTTT. Translating it yields CASSYSQGNQPQHF.

V usage is TRBV21-1 and J usage is TRBJ1-1. TRBV21-1 is given as a pseudogene. CDR3 length: 15 amino acids. In nucleotides, the CDR3 is TGTGCCAGCAGCAAAGCAGCCGGGGTGGGCACTGAAGCTTTCTTT. It codes for CASSKAAGVGTEAFF.

The chain uses TRBV18 and TRBJ2-3; 9 bases align to TRBD2. Germline V gene data show CDR1 as KGHSH and CDR2 as LQKENI. The CDR3 has 14 residues. The junction had 4 bases not matched to a gene; V was cut back by 5 bases and J by 4 bases. The CDR3 sequence is CASSVAGGPDTQYF. The CDR3 nucleotides are TGTGCCAGCTCAGTCGCGGGGGGGCCAGATACGCAGTATTTT.

The chain couples TRBV30 to TRBJ1-6, with 8 nucleotides matching TRBD1. V shed 1 base, J shed 8 bases, and the junction held 7 bases outside the gene matches. Looked up from germline, CDR1 is GTSNPN and CDR2 is SVGIG (reference sequence). CDR3 size: 15 residues. CDR3 amino acids: CAWSAVGTGDSPLHF. Here the CDR3 DNA reads TGTGCCTGGAGTGCGGTGGGGACAGGAGATTCACCCCTCCACTTT.

The rearrangement uses TRBV11-2 and TRBJ2-5, with D uncertain. Trimming pared 1 base from V and 2 bases from J, leaving 8 bases between. CDR3 length: 14 residues. Germline-derived CDR1 and CDR2 are SGHAT and FQNNGV. In nucleotides, the CDR3 is TGTGCCAGCAGCTTAGTCTCCCTACAAGAGACCCAGTACTTC. The encoded protein is CASSLVSLQETQYF. Combining the CDR3 with reference TRBV11-2 and TRBJ2-5 gives the whole variable domain EAGVAQSPRYKIIEKRQSVAFWCNPISGHATLYWYQQILGQGPKLLIQFQNNGVVDDSQLPKDRFSAERLKGVDSTLKIQPAKLEDSAVYLCASSLVSLQETQYFGPGTRLLVL.

The rearrangement uses TRBV9 and TRBJ2-7, with 10 bases lining up with TRBD1. Germline-derived CDR1 and CDR2 are SGDLS and YYNGEE. V was pared by 4 bases and J by 6 bases, with 7 bases of the junction left unmatched. CDR3 size: 14 residues. The CDR3 region has the DNA TGTGCCAGCAGCCCCGGACAGGGGGTGGTCGAGCAGTACTTC. Amino acids: CASSPGQGVVEQYF.

The chain joins TRBV10-3 to TRBJ2-7; 9 bases agree with TRBD1. CDR1 and CDR2 (germline): ENHRY, SYGVKD. V trimming: 4 bases; J trimming: 2 bases; junction bases outside the gene matches: 9. CDR3 size: 16 residues. CDR3 sequence (DNA): TGTGCCATCAGTGGATGGGGACAGGGTCAAACCTACGAGCAGTACTTC. Protein sequence: CAISGWGQGQTYEQYF.

The V call is TRBV19, the J call TRBJ1-5; TRBD1 agrees at 8 bases. Germline values: CDR1 LNHDA, CDR2 SQIVND (reference sequence). The J segment lost 6 bases and the V segment lost 1 base, leaving 5 bases of the junction unmatched. The CDR3 is made up of 15 amino acids. The CDR3 is CASSIGPGGTQPQHF. DNA for the CDR3: TGTGCCAGTAGTATAGGGCCAGGGGGCACTCAGCCCCAGCATTTT. Looking up the rest from reference TRBV19 and TRBJ1-5 gives the full variable domain: DGGITQSPKYLFRKEGQNVTLSCEQNLNHDAMYWYRQDPGQGLRLIYYSQIVNDFQKGDIAEGYSVSREKKESFPLTVTSAQKNPTAFYLCASSIGPGGTQPQHFGDGTRLSIL.

The V gene is TRBV19, the J gene TRBJ2-6; D is uncertain. The CDR3 consists of 15 residues. Trimming took 3 bases from V and 2 from J, leaving 8 bases between them. Germline assignment: CDR1 LNHDA and CDR2 SQIVND (reference sequence). The CDR3 here is CASSIGMTGANVLTF. CDR3 nucleotides: TGTGCCAGTAGTATCGGTATGACTGGGGCCAACGTCCTGACTTTC.

This chain uses TRBV9 with TRBJ2-5; TRBD2 might be the D (6 bases). This CDR3 is built from 15 residues. Germline CDR1 reads SGDLS; CDR2 reads YYNGEE. V lost 8 bases, J lost 4 bases, and 21 bases lay in between. The CDR3 region has the DNA TGTGCCAGTACCCATTCGGGGGTCGTAGGAGAGACCCAGTACTTC. Protein sequence: CASTHSGVVGETQYF.

The rearrangement joins TRBV29-1 to TRBJ1-3; 7 bases line up with TRBD1. The CDR3 consists of 11 residues. The germline V gene has CDR1 SQVTM and CDR2 ANQGSEA. Trimming cost V 6 bases and J 4 bases; bases outside gene matches: 0. The CDR3 DNA reads as TGCAGCGTGGGACAGGGAAACACCATATATTTT. This codes for CSVGQGNTIYF.

J is TRBJ2-1 and V is TRBV5-6, with D possibly matching TRBD2 (6 bases). CDR1 is SGHDT, CDR2 YYEEEE, per germline. Trimming pared 0 bases from V and 3 bases from J, leaving 10 bases between. The CDR3 is 15 residues long. The CDR3 region is CASSLAGDLYNEQFF. The CDR3 coding sequence is TGTGCCAGCAGCTTGGCGGGGGATCTCTACAATGAGCAGTTCTTC.

The V gene is TRBV4-3, the J gene TRBJ2-1; TRBD2 matches at 7 bases. V shed 4 bases, J shed 5 bases, and the junction held 2 bases outside the gene matches. The CDR3 runs 13 residues. Per the germline V gene, CDR1 is LGHNA and CDR2 is YSLEER. For the CDR3, the DNA is TGCGCCAGCAGCCCGGGACTAAACAATGAGCAGTTCTTC. Its translation: CASSPGLNNEQFF.

The chain uses TRBV5-1 and TRBJ2-1, with 9 bases lining up with TRBD1. Looked up from germline, CDR1 is SGHRS and CDR2 is YFSETQ. J gave up 3 bases and V 4 bases, and 5 bases lay outside the gene matches. This CDR3 has 15 amino acids. The CDR3 bases are TGCGCCAGCAGCCGCGCGACAGGGGGCTACAATGAGCAGTTCTTC. Translating gives CASSRATGGYNEQFF.

The chain recombines TRBV5-1 with TRBJ2-2; TRBD1 matches 8 bases. Germline loops: CDR1 SGHRS, CDR2 YFSETQ. CDR3 size: 15 residues. J gave up 4 bases and V 0 bases, and 2 bases lay outside the gene matches. The CDR3 loop reads CASSLATGVTGELFF. In DNA, the CDR3 is TGCGCCAGCAGCTTGGCGACAGGGGTCACCGGGGAGCTGTTTTTT.

This chain uses TRBV4-1 with TRBJ2-1; D is perhaps TRBD1 (6 bases). This CDR3 is 14 amino acids long. The ends were cut back, 4 bases at V and 9 bases at J, with 16 bases in the middle. The germline CDR1 and CDR2 sequences are MGHRA and YSYEKL. In DNA form, the CDR3 reads TGCGCCAGCAGCCCGTCACCGCAGGGGACTGAGCAGTTCTTC. Translating gives CASSPSPQGTEQFF.

The V call is TRBV5-5, the J call TRBJ2-3, with 12 positions matching TRBD2. Trimming at V came to 0 bases and at J to 3 bases, leaving 8 bases not matched to a gene. This CDR3 has 18 residues. CDR1 is SGHKS, CDR2 YYEKEE, per germline (reference sequence). The CDR3 loop is CASSLVVATSGGTDTQYF. Written as DNA, the CDR3 is TGTGCCAGCAGCTTGGTGGTAGCGACTAGCGGGGGAACAGATACGCAGTATTTT.

The V call is TRBV9, the J call TRBJ1-3, with TRBD1 as a possible D gene (5 bases). This CDR3 contains 17 residues. CDR1 is SGDLS and CDR2 is YYNGEE in the germline V gene. V was pared by 3 bases and J by 4 bases, with 20 bases between. CDR3 in DNA: TGTGCCAGCAGCGCCGAGCGCCATACAGGTTCAGGAAACACCATATATTTT. Translating it yields CASSAERHTGSGNTIYF.

The chain joins TRBV5-1 to TRBJ2-2; a possible D gene is TRBD1 (5 bases). The CDR3 runs to 17 residues. Trimming pared 1 base from V and 6 bases from J, leaving 19 bases between. The germline V gene has CDR1 SGHRS and CDR2 YFSETQ. The CDR3 nucleotides read TGCGCCAGCAGCTTGACCTACGTGCAGGGTGGACCCGGGGAGCTGTTTTTT. Its protein product is CASSLTYVQGGPGELFF.

The V and J genes are TRBV13 and TRBJ2-5; TRBD2 agrees at 10 bases. The CDR3 runs to 16 residues. V was clipped by 5 bases and J by 5 bases; unmatched bases: 11. Per germline, CDR1 PRHDT and CDR2 FYEKMQ (reference sequence). The CDR3 DNA follows: TGTGCCAGCAGCCCTCGGGGTAGCGGGGGGCGGGAGACCCAGTACTTC. It specifies CASSPRGSGGRETQYF.

The chain is built from TRBV6-6 and TRBJ1-2; D perhaps matches TRBD1 (6 bases). V lost 7 bases, J lost 6 bases, and 18 bases lay in between. This CDR3 spans 14 amino acids. Germline V CDR1 and CDR2: MNHNY, SVGAGI (reference sequence). The CDR3 here is CASNRQDQGNGYTF. DNA for the CDR3: TGTGCCAGCAATAGACAGGATCAAGGGAATGGCTACACCTTC.